This TCR beta chain was retrieved from a study of blood T cell repertoires in COVID-19. In the study overall: The United States, Italy and Spain provided the acute and convalescent COVID-19 samples. In each case, the material was cDNA or gDNA derived from T cells, B-cell-depleted T cells, or PBMCs.

Deletions cut 2 bases from V and 7 bases from J, with 17 bases between. Germline V CDR1 and CDR2: MDHEN, SYDVKM. The CDR3 covers 15 residues. In the authors' workflow: Reference gene primer amplification in the assay estimated nucleated cell counts. Profiling relied on immunoSEQ multiplex PCR, and the TCRdb table lists in-frame clones only, not all of them. The DNA gave D and trimming, while V, J and clone size come from that table. The table records about 18,000 clones, around 81% of them present only once. The chain is built from TRBV28 and TRBJ1-2, with D tentatively TRBD1 (6 bases). Specimen: peripheral blood. This TCR derives from a man between 40 and 49 years old with active or convalescent COVID-19. As DNA, the CDR3 is TGTGCCAGCAGTTTAGGGAGACAGGCAAGCCTTGGCTACACCTTC. Translated: CASSLGRQASLGYTF.